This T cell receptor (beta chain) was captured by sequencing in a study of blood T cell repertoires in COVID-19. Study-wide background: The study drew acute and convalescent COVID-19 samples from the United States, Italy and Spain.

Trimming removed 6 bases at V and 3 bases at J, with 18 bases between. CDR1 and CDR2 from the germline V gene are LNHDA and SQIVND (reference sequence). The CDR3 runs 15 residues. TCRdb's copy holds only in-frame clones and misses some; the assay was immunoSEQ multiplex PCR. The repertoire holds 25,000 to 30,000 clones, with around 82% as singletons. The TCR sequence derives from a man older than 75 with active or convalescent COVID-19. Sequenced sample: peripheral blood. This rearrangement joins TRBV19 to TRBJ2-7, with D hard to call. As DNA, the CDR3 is TGTGCCAGTAGGCTGGGCCCGATCGGCGACTACGAGCAGTACTTC. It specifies CASRLGPIGDYEQYF.